This is a list of T cell receptor beta chains from one sample in a study of control samples from healthy donors and cancer patients. Profiling relied on immunoSEQ multiplex PCR, and the TCRdb table lists in-frame clones only, not all of them. The sample includes 55,000 to 65,000 clones, 70% to 90% of them seen just once. Sequenced: PBMCs. Source of these receptors: a woman aged 60-75 years with lung cancer. CDR3s include the opening cysteine and the closing phenylalanine or tryptophan. Each record gives: CDR3 DNA, CDR3 protein, V gene, J gene, D gene, clone size. D genes are given only for firm matches. Some rows have no size entry. The others give once, few or many, or a class for an expanded clone.

TGTGCCAGCAGCTTGGGGCAGGGTTCCTACGAGCAGTACTTC	CASSLGQGSYEQYF	TRBV5-6	TRBJ2-7	.	.
TGTGCCAGCAGCCCTGGGACTAGCGAGACAGGGCGCAAGCAGTTCTTC	CASSPGTSETGRKQFF	TRBV7-9	TRBJ2-1	TRBD2	.
TGTGCCAGCCATTCGGGAGGTATGGGACAGGGGGCTGCGGGCTACACCTTC	CASHSGGMGQGAAGYTF	TRBV28	TRBJ1-2	TRBD1	.
TGTGCCAGCAGTGTGGACAGCTACAATGAAAAACTGTTTTTT	CASSVDSYNEKLFF	TRBV6-4	TRBJ1-4	.	.
TGTGCCAGCAGTGAGTCACTAGCGGGAGGATCCGATACGCAGTATTTT	CASSESLAGGSDTQYF	TRBV25-1	TRBJ2-3	TRBD2	.
TGTGCCAGCAGCTCTAGCGGGGCCGAATACAATGAGCAGTTCTTC	CASSSSGAEYNEQFF	TRBV7-3	TRBJ2-1	TRBD2	.
TGTGCCAGCAGCGCTCAGGGAGTCAATGAGCAGTTCTTC	CASSAQGVNEQFF	TRBV6-4	TRBJ2-1	.	.
TGCGCCAGCAGCGGGACAGGGGCCTATGGCTACACCTTC	CASSGTGAYGYTF	TRBV5-1	TRBJ1-2	TRBD1	.
TGCGCCAGCAGCGCGGGACTAGCGGGATCCTACAATGAGCAGTTCTTC	CASSAGLAGSYNEQFF	TRBV5-1	TRBJ2-1	TRBD2	.
TGTGCCAGCAGCTTGAGGGGTGACGGGGGTGAGCAGTTCTTC	CASSLRGDGGEQFF	TRBV5-6	TRBJ2-1	.	.
TGTGCCAGCAGCTACGGCTCCGGGGAGCTGTTTTTT	CASSYGSGELFF	TRBV6-5	TRBJ2-2	.	once
TGTGCCAGCAGCCGGAGCACAAGCACAGATACGCAGTATTTT	CASSRSTSTDTQYF	TRBV13	TRBJ2-3	.	.
TGTGCCAGCTTAACTGGGCTAGCGGGAAAGGTGGGGGACCTGTACTTC	CASLTGLAGKVGDLYF	TRBV28	TRBJ2-7	TRBD2	.
TGTGCCAGCAGCGTACTCCGGGGGGATAGTGGTGCGGGCTTCTCCTACAATGAGCAGTTCTTC	CASSVLRGDSGAGFSYNEQFF	TRBV9	TRBJ2-1	TRBD2	.
TGTGCCAGCAGCTTACGGGGGGGAAACTACGAGCAGTACTTC	CASSLRGGNYEQYF	TRBV11-3	TRBJ2-7	TRBD2	.
TGTGCCAGTAGTACCACAACAGCGGGGCAATTCGGGGAGCTGTTTTTT	CASSTTTAGQFGELFF	TRBV19	TRBJ2-2	TRBD2	.
TGTGCCAGCAGCACCGACGGTGCTAAGCCCCAGCATTTT	CASSTDGAKPQHF	TRBV12-3/TRBV12-4	TRBJ1-5	.	few